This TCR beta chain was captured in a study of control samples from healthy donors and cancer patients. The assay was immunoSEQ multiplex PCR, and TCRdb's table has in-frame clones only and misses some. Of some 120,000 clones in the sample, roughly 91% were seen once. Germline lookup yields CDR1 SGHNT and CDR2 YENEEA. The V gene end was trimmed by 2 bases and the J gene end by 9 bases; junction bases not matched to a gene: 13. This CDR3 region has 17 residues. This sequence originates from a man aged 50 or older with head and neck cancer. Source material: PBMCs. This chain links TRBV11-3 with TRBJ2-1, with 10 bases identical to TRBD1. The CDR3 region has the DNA TGTGCCAGCAGCTTAATGGGGACAGGGGCCCAATTGGGTGAGCAGTTCTTC. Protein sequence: CASSLMGTGAQLGEQFF.